This T cell receptor (beta chain) was identified in a study of T cell responses to AZD1222 COVID-19 vaccine. Study outcomes and limitations: The donors showed a predominance of white British ancestry and of females, with possible underestimation of clonal diversity. Elevations in Spike-specific TCR breadth and depth followed administration of two AZD1222 doses. The reported proportion of spike-specific TCRs targeting unmutated variant regions was nearly half. The number of AZD1222 recipients seropositive at baseline was only 6 or 7.

The V gene's germline CDR1 is SGHAT and CDR2 FQNNGV. V lost 5 bases, J lost 1 base, and 9 bases lay in between. This CDR3 has 14 residues. The assay was immunoSEQ multiplex PCR, and TCRdb's table has in-frame clones only and misses some. The repertoire holds some 180,000 clones, with 88% as singletons. As for this clone: What it recognizes is unknown.

This TCR came from an adult in good health. This material consisted of peripheral blood, taken on day 0 of AZD1222 vaccination. The rearrangement joins TRBV11-2 to TRBJ2-1; D gene unclear. The CDR3 DNA reads TGTGCCAGCAGCCACCGGAGTTCCTACAATGAGCAGTTCTTC. It encodes CASSHRSSYNEQFF.